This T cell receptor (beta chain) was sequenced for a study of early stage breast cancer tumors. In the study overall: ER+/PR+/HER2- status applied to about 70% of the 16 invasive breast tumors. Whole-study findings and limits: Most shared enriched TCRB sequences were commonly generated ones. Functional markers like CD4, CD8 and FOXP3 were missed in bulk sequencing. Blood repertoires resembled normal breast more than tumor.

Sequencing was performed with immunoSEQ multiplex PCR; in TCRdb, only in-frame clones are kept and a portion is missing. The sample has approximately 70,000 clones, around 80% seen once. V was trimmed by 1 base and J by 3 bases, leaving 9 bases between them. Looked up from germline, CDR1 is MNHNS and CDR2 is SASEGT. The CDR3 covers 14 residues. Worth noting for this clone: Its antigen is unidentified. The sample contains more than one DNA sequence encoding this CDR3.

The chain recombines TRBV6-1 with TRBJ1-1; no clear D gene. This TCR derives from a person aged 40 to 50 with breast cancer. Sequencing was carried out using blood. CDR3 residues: CASSEGGWDTEAFF. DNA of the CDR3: TGTGCCAGCAGTGAAGGAGGGTGGGACACTGAAGCTTTCTTT.